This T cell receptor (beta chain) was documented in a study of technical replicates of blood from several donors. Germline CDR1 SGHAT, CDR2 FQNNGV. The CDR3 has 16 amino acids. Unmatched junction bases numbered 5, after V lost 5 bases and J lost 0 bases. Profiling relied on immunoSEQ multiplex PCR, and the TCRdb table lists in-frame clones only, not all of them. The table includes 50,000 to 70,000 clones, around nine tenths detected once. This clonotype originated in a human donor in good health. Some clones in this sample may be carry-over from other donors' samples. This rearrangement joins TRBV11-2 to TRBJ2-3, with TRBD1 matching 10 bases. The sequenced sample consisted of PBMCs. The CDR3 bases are TGTGCCAGCAGCCGCGGGACAGGGGTTAGCACAGATACGCAGTATTTT. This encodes CASSRGTGVSTDTQYF.